The present T cell receptor beta chain was sequenced within a study of T cell changes during pregnancy in multiple sclerosis. Only in-frame clones appear in the TCRdb table, and some are missing; sequencing was by immunoSEQ multiplex PCR. Of tens of thousands of clones in the sample, 85% to 95% are singletons; the top ten hold 5.5%. CDR3 length equals 14 residues. Germline CDR1 LNHDA, CDR2 SQIVND (reference sequence). Germline trimming cut 3 bases from V and 6 bases from J; bases unmatched to any gene: 7. This TCR derives from a female donor with multiple sclerosis, enrolled in a pregnancy study. The starting material was CD8+ T cells from peripheral blood mononuclear cells, obtained before pregnancy. The V call is TRBV19, the J call TRBJ2-7; the match to TRBD2 covers 8 bases. This chain's CDR3 is CASSMGPGGFEQYF. CDR3 sequence (DNA): TGTGCCAGTAGTATGGGCCCGGGAGGGTTCGAGCAGTACTTC.